The 5 T cell receptor beta chains in this list originate from one sample, sequenced in a study of T cell responses to AZD1222 COVID-19 vaccine. TCRdb's copy holds only in-frame clones and misses some; the assay was immunoSEQ multiplex PCR. The data show approximately 110,000 clones, about 90% seen once. This material consisted of peripheral blood, taken 28 days after the second AZD1222 dose. The source is an adult who received the AZD1222 COVID-19 vaccine.

The chain couples TRBV5-1 to TRBJ2-2; 12 bases agree with TRBD1. Germline values: CDR1 SGHRS, CDR2 YFSETQ. The CDR3 consists of 16 residues. J was trimmed by 5 bases and V by 5 bases; bases with no gene match: 7. DNA for the CDR3: TGCGCCAGCAGTCGAGGGGACAGGGGGCTAACCGGGGAGCTGTTTTTT. It specifies CASSRGDRGLTGELFF.

The chain is built from TRBV4-1 and TRBJ2-5, with TRBD1 matching over 9 bases. Germline CDR1 MGHRA, CDR2 YSYEKL. The CDR3 consists of 16 residues. V shed 2 bases and J 5 bases; nucleotides not matched to a gene: 9. CDR3 DNA sequence: TGCGCCAGCAGCCAAACAGTACAGGGGGCTTATGAGACCCAGTACTTC. Encoded protein: CASSQTVQGAYETQYF.

This chain joins TRBV20-1 and TRBJ1-2; 8 bases line up with TRBD1. The CDR3 extends over 13 amino acids. V dropped 3 bases and J dropped 4; count of bases not matched to a gene: 4. The germline V gene encodes CDR1 DFQATT and CDR2 SNEGSKA (reference sequence). DNA of the CDR3: TGCAGTGCTAGTACAGGGGGAACCTATGGCTACACCTTC. This translates into CSASTGGTYGYTF.

The gene calls are TRBV15 and TRBJ2-7, with 12 bases fitting TRBD2. Per the germline V gene, CDR1 is LNHNV and CDR2 is YYDKDF (reference sequence). With 5 bases clipped from V and 1 base from J, the junction kept 3 bases outside the gene matches. The CDR3 extends over 15 amino acids. The CDR3 DNA reads as TGTGCCACCAGCCCCGGACTAGCGGGATCCTACGAGCAGTACTTC. Translation: CATSPGLAGSYEQYF.

The CDR3 DNA reads TGTGCCAGCAGCTTAGAAGCGGGGGGCGCCAGAAACAATGAGCAGTTCTTC. Translation: CASSLEAGGARNNEQFF. The chain is built from TRBV5-4 and TRBJ2-1; TRBD2 matches at 9 bases. The trim removed 2 bases at V and 5 bases at J, leaving 11 bases unmatched. Germline V gene sequence: CDR1 SGHNT, CDR2 YYREEE (reference sequence). The CDR3 consists of 17 residues.